The 14 T cell receptor beta chains below all came from one sample that was sequenced in a study of blood T cells in healthy people across ages. The use of a sample-barcoded 5' primer and a J-beta primer mix characterized a second PCR of roughly 6 to 11 cycles. Each CDR3 protein gets one entry after TCRdb re-called the 5' RACE reads with MiXCR. The table records roughly 650,000 distinct CDR3 sequences, about 32% of them present only once. Sequenced input: blood. Receptors originate from a woman of 80 years or more in good health.

Concerning this clonotype: This may arise from a read error, as a much more abundant clone is one base away. The V and J genes are TRBV30 and TRBJ2-7; TRBD1 agrees at 8 bases. The germline V gene has CDR1 GTSNPN and CDR2 SVGIG (reference sequence). CDR3 length equals 14 residues. Trimming removed 3 bases from V and 7 bases from J; junction bases left unmatched: 11. The CDR3 reads CAWSSGGLGNEQYF. The CDR3 DNA sequence: TGTGCCTGGAGCTCAGGGGGCTTGGGGAATGAGCAGTACTTC.

This chain joins TRBV3-1 and TRBJ2-3; TRBD1 or TRBD2 may be the D gene (5 bases each). The CDR3 extends over 16 amino acids. CDR1 and CDR2 (germline): LGHDT, YNNKEL (reference sequence). V lost 4 bases and J lost 0, with 14 bases in between. In nucleotides, the CDR3 is TGTGCCAGCAGCCCGAGGGGAAGGACTAGCACAGATACGCAGTATTTT. Its protein product is CASSPRGRTSTDTQYF.

This clonotype was seen a handful of times. The V call is TRBV10-2, the J call TRBJ1-5; D unresolved. Germline V gene sequence: CDR1 WSHSY, CDR2 SAAADI. The germline V and J ends were trimmed by 8 bases and 5 bases, with 16 bases remaining between them. The CDR3 has 14 amino acids. The CDR3 DNA reads as TGCGCCAGCGGGTGGCCAGGACGGGATCAGCCCCAGCATTTT. Encoded protein: CASGWPGRDQPQHF.

This sequence joins TRBV6-6 and TRBJ1-5; D perhaps matches TRBD1 (6 bases). The CDR3 sequence is 17 residues long. Germline assignment: CDR1 MNHNY and CDR2 SVGAGI (reference sequence). Trimming removed 0 bases from V and 2 bases from J, with 14 bases in between. CDR3 bases: TGTGCCAGCAGTTACTCGATAAGGGGGGCTGGCAATCAGCCCCAGCATTTT. Residues: CASSYSIRGAGNQPQHF.

The chain combines TRBV7-2 with TRBJ1-1; weak D call: TRBD1 (5 bases). V was shortened by 4 bases and J by 5 bases, with 17 bases between the two germline ends. Germline-derived CDR1 and CDR2 are SGHTA and FQGNSA. The CDR3 is 15 amino acids. The CDR3 sequence is CASSYMTGDGTEAFF. As DNA, the CDR3 is TGTGCCAGCAGCTATATGACGGGGGATGGGACTGAAGCTTTCTTT.

In the case of this clonotype: This may arise from a read error, as a much more abundant clone is one base away. The V and J genes are TRBV6-5 and TRBJ1-1, with no clear D. Germline-derived CDR1 and CDR2 are MNHEY and SVGAGI. This CDR3 region has 13 residues. Between the trimmed V and J ends, which lost 0 bases and 6 bases, there was a span of 8 bases. Written as DNA, the CDR3 is TGTGCCAGCAGTTACTCAGGGAGAGCTGAAGCTTTCTTT. Protein product: CASSYSGRAEAFF.

This clonotype was counted ten times or more. V gene TRBV12-3 or TRBV12-4 combines with J gene TRBJ2-1; D gene unclear. V was pared by 3 bases and J by 0 bases, with 12 bases between. The CDR3 has 16 amino acids. The CDR3 DNA reads as TGTGCCAGCAGTTTTAGGCAGGCCCTCTCCTACAATGAGCAGTTCTTC. Translated: CASSFRQALSYNEQFF.

The rearrangement uses TRBV3-1 and TRBJ2-4, with 9 bases matching TRBD2. Judging by the DNA end, TRBJ2-7 fits better; the J call may be wrong. The CDR3 is made up of 15 amino acids. The germline gives CDR1 LGHDT, CDR2 YNNKEL (reference sequence). DNA for the CDR3: TGTGCCAGCAGCCACGGACTAGCGAGCTCCTACGAGCAGTACTTC. Protein: CASSHGLASSYEQYF.

This clonotype occurred many times. V usage is TRBV7-9 and J usage is TRBJ1-2; 8 bases match TRBD1. The germline V gene encodes CDR1 SEHNR and CDR2 FQNEAQ (reference sequence). This CDR3 region has 11 residues. The trim removed 8 bases at V and 8 bases at J, leaving 4 bases unmatched. The CDR3 DNA is TGTGCCAGCCTGACAGGGGACGGCTACACCTTC. This codes for CASLTGDGYTF.

About this clonotype itself: A much larger clone differs by one base, so this may be a read error. This chain joins TRBV7-8 and TRBJ1-2; D is perhaps TRBD1 (6 bases). Trimming took off 2 bases at V and 2 bases at J, with 24 bases between the two ends. The CDR3 spans 19 residues. Germline loops: CDR1 SGHVS, CDR2 FQNEAQ. CDR3 nucleotides: TGTGCCAGCAGCTTAATAAGGGCAGGGGCCACTGTGCCCAACTATGGCTACACCTTC. Its protein is CASSLIRAGATVPNYGYTF. Drawing the rest from reference TRBV7-8 and TRBJ1-2, the complete variable domain is GAGVSQSPRYKVAKRGQDVALRCDPISGHVSLFWYQQALGQGPEFLTYFQNEAQLDKSGLPSDRFFAERPEGSVSTLKIQRTQQEDSAVYLCASSLIRAGATVPNYGYTFGSGTRLTVV.

Turning to this clonotype: Here the CDR3 omits its conserved ending phenylalanine or tryptophan, so a read error is the likely source. The chain combines TRBV6-2 or TRBV6-3 with TRBJ2-5, with D possibly called TRBD1 or TRBD2 (6 bases each). This CDR3 is built from 15 residues. The germline gives CDR1 MNHEY, CDR2 SVGEGT. The V end lost 9 bases, the J end lost 3 bases, and 20 bases lay between the germline ends. Written as DNA, the CDR3 is TGTGCCAGTAGGAGATTTGCGGGACAAGAAGAGACCCAGTACGTC. This gives the protein CASRRFAGQEETQYV.

The J gene is TRBJ2-7, the V gene TRBV27; perhaps D is TRBD1 or TRBD2 (6 bases each). Germline V gives CDR1 MNHEY, CDR2 SMNVEV (reference sequence). V was cut by 6 bases and J by 3 bases, with 27 bases left in between. CDR3 length equals 18 residues. The CDR3 sequence is CASSIGWGASPGRYEQYF. CDR3 DNA sequence: TGTGCCAGCAGCATTGGGTGGGGGGCATCCCCCGGGCGCTACGAGCAGTACTTC.

This clonotype was counted many times. The chain is built from TRBV5-1 and TRBJ1-1; weak D call: TRBD1 (5 bases). Deletions cut 3 bases from V and 0 bases from J, with 9 bases between. The CDR3 contains 14 residues. CDR1 and CDR2 (germline): SGHRS, YFSETQ. DNA for the CDR3: TGCGCCAGCAGCTCCGGGGCCATGAACACTGAAGCTTTCTTT. It translates to CASSSGAMNTEAFF.

This clonotype was seen many times. This chain links TRBV5-1 with TRBJ2-5, with D uncertain. The CDR3 is made up of 14 amino acids. The germline V gene has CDR1 SGHRS and CDR2 YFSETQ. V gave up 3 bases and J gave up 4 bases, with 13 bases separating them. CDR3 nucleotides: TGCGCCAGCAGCTATACAGTCTCAGGAGAGACCCAGTACTTC. This gives the protein CASSYTVSGETQYF.